This T cell receptor beta chain stems from a study of OX40 agonist ivuxolimab in advanced cancers. Study as a whole: Aged roughly 20 to 85 with a mean of roughly 63 years, they were about 78% male. Three patients, one with hepatocellular carcinoma and two with cutaneous melanoma, responded partially. Study observations and caveats: Clonal expansion was seen in CD4+ and CD8+ blood T cells by week 6 at 0.1 to 3.0 mg/kg. Specificity for antigen went undetermined in the expanded peripheral T cells.

TCRdb's copy holds only in-frame clones and misses some; the assay was immunoSEQ multiplex PCR. The sample shows fewer than 90,000 clones, about 90% of them seen only once. Details on this clone: Its antigen is still unknown.

This clonotype was obtained from an adult with an advanced solid tumor such as melanoma, head and neck, liver or kidney cancer. Sequenced here: CD4+ or CD8+ T cells sorted from blood, sampled in a trial of the OX40 agonist ivuxolimab.

Here the CDR3 DNA reads TGTGCCAGCAGCCCCGGAGGAACCGAGCAGTACTTC. This codes for CASSPGGTEQYF. This chain connects TRBV7-8 to TRBJ2-7; D might be TRBD2 (5 bases). V was trimmed by 5 bases and J by 6 bases, leaving 11 bases between them. CDR3 length equals 12 residues. Germline CDR1 is SGHVS and CDR2 is FQNEAQ.